This TCR beta chain derives from a study of blood T cell repertoires in COVID-19. Study at large: The study drew acute and convalescent COVID-19 samples from the United States, Italy and Spain.

The V and J ends lost 0 bases and 4 bases, in that order; junction bases with no gene match: 4. Germline-derived CDR1 and CDR2 are MNHEY and SVGAGI. The CDR3 has 15 residues. Original data processing: Amplification of reference gene primers provided the estimated nucleated cell counts. Produced via immunoSEQ multiplex PCR; TCRdb's table is partial and in-frame only. The D gene and trimming were derived from the DNA, and the V and J assignments and clone size from that table. The sample lists about 100,000 clones, 84% seen once, with 2% in the top ten. Sample: peripheral blood. The sequence came from a man between 65 and 85 years old with active or convalescent COVID-19. This sequence joins TRBV6-5 and TRBJ1-2; 8 bases are shared with TRBD1. The CDR3 region has the DNA TGTGCCAGCAGTTACTCAGACAGGGGACCCTATGGCTACACCTTC. As protein: CASSYSDRGPYGYTF.